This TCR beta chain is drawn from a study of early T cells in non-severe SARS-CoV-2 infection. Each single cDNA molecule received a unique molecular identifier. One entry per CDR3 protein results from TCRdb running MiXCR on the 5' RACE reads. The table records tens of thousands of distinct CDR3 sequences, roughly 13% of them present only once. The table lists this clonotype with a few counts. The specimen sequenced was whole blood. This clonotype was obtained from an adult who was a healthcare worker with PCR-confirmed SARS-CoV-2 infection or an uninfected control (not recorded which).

This CDR3 reads CASKRGGYEQYF. The CDR3 region has the DNA TGTGCCAGCAAACGCGGGGGCTACGAGCAGTACTTC. This chain links TRBV12-3 or TRBV12-4 with TRBJ2-7; 7 nucleotides match TRBD2. V gave up 7 bases and J gave up 3 bases; unmatched junction bases: 3. The CDR3 is 12 amino acids.